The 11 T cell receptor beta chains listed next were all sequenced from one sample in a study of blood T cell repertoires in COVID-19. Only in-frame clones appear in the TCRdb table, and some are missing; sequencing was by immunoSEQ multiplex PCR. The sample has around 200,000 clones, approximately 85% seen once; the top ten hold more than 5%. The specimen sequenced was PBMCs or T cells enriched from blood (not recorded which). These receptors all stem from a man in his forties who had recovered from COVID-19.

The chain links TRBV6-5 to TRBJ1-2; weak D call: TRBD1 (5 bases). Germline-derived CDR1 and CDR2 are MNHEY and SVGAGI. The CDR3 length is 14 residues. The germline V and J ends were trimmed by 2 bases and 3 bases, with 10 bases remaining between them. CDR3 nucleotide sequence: TGTGCCAGCAGTTACGGCTTACAGGACTATGGCTACACCTTC. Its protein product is CASSYGLQDYGYTF.

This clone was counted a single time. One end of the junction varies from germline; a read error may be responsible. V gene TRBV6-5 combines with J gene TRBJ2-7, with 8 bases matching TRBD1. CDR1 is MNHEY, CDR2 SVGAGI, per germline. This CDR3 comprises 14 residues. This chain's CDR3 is CASTLDRGTLSRDF. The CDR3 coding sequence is TGTGCCAGCACCCTCGACAGGGGTACTCTCTCTCGGGACTTC.

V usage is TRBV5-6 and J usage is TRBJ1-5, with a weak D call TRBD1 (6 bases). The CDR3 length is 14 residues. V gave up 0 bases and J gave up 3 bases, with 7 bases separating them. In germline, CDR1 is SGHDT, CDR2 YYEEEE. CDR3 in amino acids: CASSLGTVNQPQHF. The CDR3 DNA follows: TGTGCCAGCAGCTTGGGGACAGTCAATCAGCCCCAGCATTTT.

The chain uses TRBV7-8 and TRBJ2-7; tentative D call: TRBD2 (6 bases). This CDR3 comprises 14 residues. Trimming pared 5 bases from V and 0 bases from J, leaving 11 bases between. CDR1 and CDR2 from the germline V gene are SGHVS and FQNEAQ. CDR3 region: CASSPRAGSYEQYF. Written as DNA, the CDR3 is TGTGCCAGCAGCCCTAGAGCGGGCTCCTACGAGCAGTACTTC.

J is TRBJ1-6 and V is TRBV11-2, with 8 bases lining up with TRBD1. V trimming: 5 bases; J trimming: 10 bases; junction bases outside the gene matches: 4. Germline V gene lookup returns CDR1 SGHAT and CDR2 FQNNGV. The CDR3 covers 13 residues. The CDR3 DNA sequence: TGTGCCAGCAGCCCCAACAGGGGGTCACCCCTCCACTTT. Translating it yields CASSPNRGSPLHF.

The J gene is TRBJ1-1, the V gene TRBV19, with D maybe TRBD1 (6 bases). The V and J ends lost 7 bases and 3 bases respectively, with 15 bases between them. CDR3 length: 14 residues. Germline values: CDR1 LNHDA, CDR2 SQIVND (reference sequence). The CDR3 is CASTLGHAYTEAFF. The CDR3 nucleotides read TGTGCCAGTACCCTGGGACATGCTTACACTGAAGCTTTCTTT.

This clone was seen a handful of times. The CDR3 coding sequence is TGTGCCAGCAGCGCCACAGGGGGCGGCGGGGAGCTGTTTTTT. Encoded protein: CASSATGGGGELFF. V usage is TRBV9 and J usage is TRBJ2-2; 9 bases are shared with TRBD1. CDR1 and CDR2 from the germline V gene are SGDLS and YYNGEE. This CDR3 is built from 14 residues. V dropped 3 bases and J dropped 7; count of bases not matched to a gene: 4. Full variable domain (remainder filled in from reference TRBV9 and TRBJ2-2): DSGVTQTPKHLITATGQRVTLRCSPRSGDLSVYWYQQSLDQGLQFLIQYYNGEERAKGNILERFSAQQFPDLHSELNLSSLELGDSALYFCASSATGGGGELFFGEGSRLTVL.

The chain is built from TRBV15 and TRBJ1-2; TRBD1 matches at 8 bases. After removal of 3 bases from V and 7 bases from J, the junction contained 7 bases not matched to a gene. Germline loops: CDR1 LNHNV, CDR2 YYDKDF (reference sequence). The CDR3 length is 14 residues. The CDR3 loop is CATSRGGTGGGYTF. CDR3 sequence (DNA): TGTGCCACCAGCAGGGGTGGGACAGGTGGTGGCTACACCTTC.

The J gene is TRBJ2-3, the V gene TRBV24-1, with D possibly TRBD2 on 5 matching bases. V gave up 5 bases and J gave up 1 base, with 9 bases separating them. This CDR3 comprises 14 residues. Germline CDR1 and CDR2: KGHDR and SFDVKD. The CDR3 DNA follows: TGTGCCACCAGTGCTCACGGGGGCACAGATACGCAGTATTTT. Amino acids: CATSAHGGTDTQYF.

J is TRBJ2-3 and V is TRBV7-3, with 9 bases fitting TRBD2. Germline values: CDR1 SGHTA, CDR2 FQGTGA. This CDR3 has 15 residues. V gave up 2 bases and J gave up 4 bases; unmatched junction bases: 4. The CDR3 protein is CASSLAGGDSDTQYF. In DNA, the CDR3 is TGTGCCAGCAGCTTAGCGGGAGGGGATTCAGATACGCAGTATTTT.

The CDR3: CASSLDRGDTEAFF. The DNA for the CDR3 is TGTGCCAGCAGCCTGGACAGGGGCGACACTGAAGCTTTCTTT. This rearrangement joins TRBV6-5 to TRBJ1-1, with 9 bases lining up with TRBD1. CDR3 length: 14 amino acids. Trimming cost V 6 bases and J 3 bases; bases outside gene matches: 5. Germline CDR1 reads MNHEY; CDR2 reads SVGAGI.